What follows are 30 T cell receptor beta chains derived from one specimen sequenced in a study of blood T cell repertoires in COVID-19. Profiling relied on immunoSEQ multiplex PCR, and the TCRdb table lists in-frame clones only, not all of them. The sample contains just over 25,000 clones, almost 90% of which appear only once. Specimen: peripheral blood. These receptors were obtained from a man aged 70-80 years with acute or convalescent COVID-19.

The chain couples TRBV2 to TRBJ2-7, with D hard to call. The CDR3 is made up of 12 amino acids. V gave up 7 bases and J gave up 1 base, with 8 bases separating them. Per germline, CDR1 SNHLY and CDR2 FYNNEI. DNA of the CDR3: TGTGCCAGCAACGCTAGGTCCTACGAGCAGTACTTC. It specifies CASNARSYEQYF.

The CDR3 is CASSPRLAEIYNEQFF. The CDR3 DNA is TGTGCCAGCAGCCCGAGACTAGCGGAGATTTACAATGAGCAGTTCTTC. This chain uses TRBV11-2 with TRBJ2-1, with 9 bases aligning to TRBD2. CDR1 is SGHAT and CDR2 is FQNNGV in the germline V gene. V gave up 5 bases and J gave up 4 bases; unmatched junction bases: 9. The CDR3 consists of 16 residues.

The chain employs TRBV21-1 and TRBJ1-6; the D segment call TRBD1 is taken from the table without a DNA check. TRBV21-1 is recorded as a pseudogene. The CDR3 contains 21 residues. The CDR3: CASSISKGLGQSSSYNSPLHF. The CDR3 DNA reads TGTGCCAGCAGCATCAGTAAAGGTTTGGGACAGAGCAGCTCCTATAATTCACCCCTCCACTTT.

The chain combines TRBV12-3 or TRBV12-4 with TRBJ1-2; D gene uncertain. Trimming stripped 3 bases from V and 5 bases from J, with 10 bases between. The CDR3 length is 13 residues. The CDR3, as DNA: TGTGCCAGCAGTTTCGGACGGGAATATGGCTACACCTTC. Its protein is CASSFGREYGYTF.

This clone was picked up a small number of times. The gene calls are TRBV5-1 and TRBJ1-5; D is uncertain. CDR3 length equals 15 residues. Germline-derived CDR1 and CDR2 are SGHRS and YFSETQ. Trimming removed 1 base from V and 4 bases from J, with 12 bases in between. The CDR3, as DNA: TGCGCCAGCAGCTTGTCTGCCGGAGGGAATCAGCCCCAGCATTTT. This sequence encodes CASSLSAGGNQPQHF.

This chain joins TRBV6-1 and TRBJ2-7; TRBD2 agrees at 7 bases. Germline V CDR1 and CDR2: MNHNS, SASEGT. This CDR3 is 15 amino acids long. V lost 2 bases to trimming and J lost 1 base; unmatched junction nucleotides: 5. The CDR3 DNA reads TGTGCCAGCAGTGAAATGCTAGCGGAGTCCTACGAGCAGTACTTC. It is translated as CASSEMLAESYEQYF.

The chain employs TRBV10-1 and TRBJ1-2; no firm D call. There are 15 residues in the CDR3. Germline loops: CDR1 WNHNN, CDR2 SYGVQD (reference sequence). The V gene lost 6 bases and the J gene lost 3 bases, with 17 bases spanning the gap. CDR3 sequence (DNA): TGCGCCAGCAGGGGTGACGGGAAGTTGCACTATGGCTACACCTTC. This encodes CASRGDGKLHYGYTF.

This clone was detected only once. The V and J genes are TRBV2 and TRBJ2-7, with 8 positions matching TRBD2. Germline V gene lookup returns CDR1 SNHLY and CDR2 FYNNEI. J was trimmed by 4 bases and V by 6 bases; bases with no gene match: 11. The CDR3 has 15 residues. In DNA, the CDR3 is TGTGCCAGCAGCCTAAGGAGCGGGAGTAGGTACGAGCAGTACTTC. This sequence encodes CASSLRSGSRYEQYF.

The chain combines TRBV16 with TRBJ2-2; TRBD1 aligns across 7 bases. V lost 0 bases, J lost 5 bases, and 0 bases stayed unmatched. Germline V gene lookup returns CDR1 KGHSY and CDR2 FQNENV. The CDR3 spans 14 residues. The CDR3 coding sequence is TGTGCCAGCAGCCAATCGGGACAGACCGGGGAGCTGTTTTTT. It yields the protein CASSQSGQTGELFF.

V is TRBV25-1 and J is TRBJ1-3; D perhaps matches TRBD1 (5 bases). Trimming removed 3 bases at V and 4 bases at J, with 16 bases between. Germline CDR1 MGHDK, CDR2 SYGVNS. The CDR3 runs 16 residues. CDR3 bases: TGTGCCAGCAGTGAGGGTGGGACTCTTCGGGGAAACACCATATATTTT. It encodes CASSEGGTLRGNTIYF.

The CDR3 DNA sequence: TGTGCCAGCAGTTCCTCAGGGGGCCCGGATTCACCCCTCCACTTT. It specifies CASSSSGGPDSPLHF. The chain recombines TRBV6-2 or TRBV6-3 with TRBJ1-6; 8 bases match TRBD1. Germline CDR1 is MNHEY and CDR2 is SVGEGT. This CDR3 region has 15 residues. The V and J ends lost 4 bases and 8 bases, in that order; junction bases with no gene match: 7.

V usage is TRBV12-3 or TRBV12-4 and J usage is TRBJ1-1; D may be TRBD1 (5 bases). This CDR3 contains 13 residues. V lost 4 bases and J lost 3, with 9 bases in between. As DNA, the CDR3 is TGTGCCAGCAGTTCCGGGGGTCACACTGAAGCTTTCTTT. Translating it yields CASSSGGHTEAFF.

The gene calls are TRBV19 and TRBJ2-1; D call uncertain. Germline-derived CDR1 and CDR2 are LNHDA and SQIVND (reference sequence). This CDR3 is 12 amino acids long. With 4 bases removed from V and 8 bases from J, the gap between germline ends came to 9 bases. The CDR3: CASSKRAYEQFF. The CDR3 DNA follows: TGTGCCAGTAGTAAGCGCGCGTATGAGCAGTTCTTC.

The CDR3 sequence: CASSLTVGQGANGYTF. For the CDR3, the DNA is TGTGCCAGCAGCTTAACGGTGGGACAGGGGGCTAATGGCTACACCTTC. V usage is TRBV7-3 and J usage is TRBJ1-2, with 12 bases that match TRBD1. V shed 0 bases and J 6 bases; nucleotides not matched to a gene: 5. Germline V gene lookup returns CDR1 SGHTA and CDR2 FQGTGA. The CDR3 extends over 16 amino acids.

This clone is a singleton in its sample. The rearrangement links TRBV29-1 to TRBJ1-2, with 7 positions matching TRBD1. Germline trimming cut 7 bases from V and 3 bases from J; bases unmatched to any gene: 2. Germline CDR1 reads SQVTM; CDR2 reads ANQGSEA. There are 11 residues in the CDR3. Written as DNA, the CDR3 is TGCAGCGCTGGGACAGACTATGGCTACACCTTC. The encoded protein is CSAGTDYGYTF.

The chain links TRBV2 to TRBJ2-3, with 14 bases lining up with TRBD2. This CDR3 has 14 amino acids. J lost 5 bases, V lost 8 bases, and 3 bases had no gene match. Germline-derived CDR1 and CDR2 are SNHLY and FYNNEI. The CDR3 DNA reads TGTGCCAGCGGGGGACTAGCGGGAGTAGATACGCAGTATTTT. This codes for CASGGLAGVDTQYF. Full variable domain (remainder filled in from reference TRBV2 and TRBJ2-3): EPEVTQTPSHQVTQMGQEVILRCVPISNHLYFYWYRQILGQKVEFLVSFYNNEISEKSEIFDDQFSVERPDGSNFTLKIRSTKLEDSAMYFCASGGLAGVDTQYFGPGTRLTVL.

This chain links TRBV29-1 with TRBJ1-2; D may be TRBD1 (5 bases). Trimming stripped 4 bases from V and 7 bases from J, with 13 bases between. Germline assignment: CDR1 SQVTM and CDR2 ANQGSEA. This CDR3 contains 12 residues. In DNA form, the CDR3 reads TGCAGCGTTGTAAGACAGTTATCTGGCTACACCTTC. Residues: CSVVRQLSGYTF.

The genes are TRBV7-2 and TRBJ1-3; D gene ambiguous. Germline V gene data show CDR1 as SGHTA and CDR2 as FQGNSA. The V and J ends lost 2 bases and 7 bases respectively, with 9 bases between them. The CDR3 runs to 13 residues. The CDR3 sequence is CASSLSAGNTIYF. For the CDR3, the DNA is TGTGCCAGCAGCTTATCGGCAGGCAACACCATATATTTT.

The chain carries TRBV6-5 and TRBJ1-3; TRBD1 agrees at 11 bases. The V gene's germline CDR1 is MNHEY and CDR2 SVGAGI. The junction had 3 bases not matched to a gene; V was cut back by 6 bases and J by 2 bases. This CDR3 is built from 15 residues. Here the CDR3 reads CASRRDRGTGNTIYF. The DNA for the CDR3 is TGTGCCAGCAGACGGGACAGGGGGACTGGAAACACCATATATTTT.

The chain couples TRBV28 to TRBJ1-4; 8 bases fit TRBD1. V was pared by 5 bases and J by 10 bases, with 9 bases of the junction left unmatched. Germline V gene data show CDR1 as MDHEN and CDR2 as SYDVKM. CDR3 length equals 14 residues. The CDR3 spells CASSLTDRAGKLFF. CDR3 in DNA: TGTGCCAGCAGTCTCACGGACAGGGCTGGAAAACTGTTTTTT.

The chain uses TRBV9 and TRBJ1-6; a possible D gene is TRBD1 (5 bases). The CDR3 extends over 15 amino acids. Germline-derived CDR1 and CDR2 are SGDLS and YYNGEE. V lost 0 bases and J 8 bases, leaving 12 bases between the germline ends. The CDR3 DNA sequence: TGTGCCAGCAGCGTAGAAGTGGGACTCGATTCACCCCTCCACTTT. As protein: CASSVEVGLDSPLHF. Based on the CDR3 plus reference TRBV9 and TRBJ1-6, the full variable domain is DSGVTQTPKHLITATGQRVTLRCSPRSGDLSVYWYQQSLDQGLQFLIQYYNGEERAKGNILERFSAQQFPDLHSELNLSSLELGDSALYFCASSVEVGLDSPLHFGNGTRLTVT.

Only one count was recorded for this clone. The chain is built from TRBV5-4 and TRBJ2-1; D gene unclear. V was pared by 3 bases and J by 2 bases, with 3 bases between. This CDR3 spans 12 amino acids. In germline, CDR1 is SGHNT, CDR2 YYREEE (reference sequence). CDR3 nucleotides: TGTGCCAGCAGCTCAACCTACAATGAGCAGTTCTTC. Its protein product is CASSSTYNEQFF.

The chain has TRBV20-1 and TRBJ1-2, with TRBD1 matching 7 bases. CDR1 DFQATT and CDR2 SNEGSKA come from the germline V gene (reference sequence). The CDR3 consists of 11 residues. J lost 5 bases, V lost 6 bases, and 3 bases had no gene match. The CDR3 protein is CSAGTEYGYTF. The CDR3 DNA sequence: TGCAGTGCCGGGACAGAGTATGGCTACACCTTC.

The rearrangement uses TRBV21-1 and TRBJ1-1. TRBV21-1 is a listed pseudogene. The CDR3 covers 16 residues. The CDR3 is CASSKEVRQAGTEAFF. CDR3 bases: TGTGCCAGCAGCAAAGAAGTGCGGCAGGCGGGGACTGAAGCTTTCTTT.

This rearrangement joins TRBV21-1 to TRBJ2-5; the DNA was not used to check the table's D call, TRBD2. TRBV21-1 is deemed a pseudogene. The CDR3 runs 13 residues. CDR3 DNA sequence: TGTGCCAGCGCCTGGGCGGGGGGAGAGACCCAGTACTTC. Amino acid sequence: CASAWAGGETQYF.

This clone was found a few times. The chain carries TRBV6-4 and TRBJ2-1; 9 positions match TRBD2. This CDR3 has 14 amino acids. Germline assignment: CDR1 MRHNA and CDR2 SNTAGT. V shed 4 bases, J shed 4 bases, and the junction held 2 bases outside the gene matches. CDR3 nucleotides: TGTGCCAGCAGTGCCAGCGGGGGGTACAATGAGCAGTTCTTC. Translation: CASSASGGYNEQFF.

The CDR3 DNA sequence: TGTGCCAGCAGCAAACAGGGGGCGGGCACTGAAGCTTTCTTT. This translates into CASSKQGAGTEAFF. This chain links TRBV7-2 with TRBJ1-1; 9 bases are shared with TRBD1. V shed 5 bases, J shed 4 bases, and the junction held 5 bases outside the gene matches. Germline loops: CDR1 SGHTA, CDR2 FQGNSA. This CDR3 contains 14 residues.

The J gene is TRBJ2-7, the V gene TRBV6-6; tentatively, D is TRBD1 (6 bases). The CDR3 spans 13 residues. With 0 bases removed from V and 5 bases from J, the gap between germline ends came to 8 bases. CDR1 is MNHNY, CDR2 SVGAGI, per germline (reference sequence). CDR3 residues: CASSYSQGHEQYF. The CDR3 DNA reads as TGTGCCAGCAGTTACTCACAGGGCCACGAGCAGTACTTC.

The genes are TRBV7-3 and TRBJ2-1, with 8 bases aligning to TRBD1. J was trimmed by 3 bases and V by 5 bases; bases with no gene match: 9. CDR3 length equals 16 residues. Germline V lookup: CDR1 SGHTA, CDR2 FQGTGA. The CDR3 loop reads CASSPWTGTNYNEQFF. CDR3 nucleotide sequence: TGTGCCAGCAGCCCCTGGACAGGGACGAACTACAATGAGCAGTTCTTC.

This chain uses TRBV27 with TRBJ2-7, with 8 positions matching TRBD1. After removal of 2 bases from V and 6 bases from J, the junction contained 3 bases not matched to a gene. This CDR3 has 13 residues. Germline lookup yields CDR1 MNHEY and CDR2 SMNVEV (reference sequence). CDR3 sequence reads: CASSLTGGFEQYF. The DNA for the CDR3 is TGTGCCAGCAGTTTAACAGGGGGGTTCGAGCAGTACTTC.